The rows below give T cell receptor beta chains drawn from one sample of a study of long-term antiretroviral therapy in people with HIV. TCRdb's table, derived via immunoSEQ multiplex PCR, lists solely in-frame clones and lacks some. The sample contains about 11,000 clones, roughly four fifths of which appear only once. The sequences come from unsorted PBMCs, collected 1.8 years after starting antiretroviral therapy. The receptors were gathered from a man aged 40-49 years with HIV. Both conserved end residues are trimmed from each CDR3.

length,V,J,CDR3
14,TRBV9,TRBJ2-7,ASSVGTGQGTSEQY
13,TRBV27,TRBJ2-1,ASSSEAGIYNEQF
11,TRBV6-1,TRBJ2-1,ASSDNGLNEQF
14,TRBV4-3,TRBJ2-1,ASSQGRTGVYNEQF
14,TRBV5-1,TRBJ1-5,ASSLGSTNSNQPQH
15,TRBV7-3,TRBJ2-3,ASSSGGGAGGPDTQY
12,TRBV2,TRBJ1-1,ASSVLFESTEAF
13,TRBV27,TRBJ2-1,ASSFDEGSYNEQF
14,TRBV19,TRBJ2-1,ASSIPTGQGVNEQF
13,TRBV15,TRBJ1-4,ATSTLGGSNEKLF
13,TRBV28,TRBJ2-1,ASRGHRSIYNEQF
11,TRBV27,TRBJ1-3,AKGRASGNTIY
14,TRBV9,TRBJ1-3,ASSANSGTLGNTIY
15,TRBV7-8,TRBJ2-7,ASSFQTSGGTSYEQY
13,TRBV2,TRBJ2-1,ASTSGRSSYNEQF
15,TRBV19,TRBJ1-1,ASSIDPQGRMNTEAF
11,TRBV7-6,TRBJ2-7,ASSLDRAGEQY